Presented here are 32 T cell receptor beta chains from one specimen sequenced in a study of identical twins. TCRdb passed the 5' RACE reads through MiXCR, listing each CDR3 protein once. The data show 1.5 million to 2 million distinct CDR3 sequences, about 32% seen once. The sample consisted of cord blood. All receptors come from a newborn girl in good health.

This clonotype has a handful of counts. This chain joins TRBV20-1 and TRBJ2-7; 11 bases are a match to TRBD2. TRBJ2-4 explains the end of the DNA better; the J call may be wrong. Looked up from germline, CDR1 is DFQATT and CDR2 is SNEGSKA (reference sequence). The CDR3 sequence is 15 residues long. CDR3 in amino acids: CSASLSGRAGNIQYF. The CDR3 DNA reads TGCAGTGCTTCTCTTAGCGGGAGGGCTGGAAACATTCAGTACTTC.

This clonotype was counted a few times. The chain is built from TRBV7-2 and TRBJ2-1; no firm D call. Germline lookup yields CDR1 SGHTA and CDR2 FQGNSA. The length of the CDR3 is 13 residues. V lost 0 bases to trimming and J lost 6 bases, with 6 bases between them. The CDR3 sequence is CASSLAPRNEQFF. The CDR3 bases are TGTGCCAGCAGCTTAGCCCCTCGCAATGAGCAGTTCTTC.

V usage is TRBV7-9 and J usage is TRBJ2-5; D call uncertain. The CDR3 extends over 16 amino acids. With 2 bases removed from V and 1 base from J, the gap between germline ends came to 14 bases. Germline V gene lookup returns CDR1 SEHNR and CDR2 FQNEAQ (reference sequence). The CDR3, as DNA: TGTGCCAGCAGCTTACGGCTAGGTATCCTCCAAGAGACCCAGTACTTC. It encodes CASSLRLGILQETQYF.

J is TRBJ2-5 and V is TRBV3-1; 7 nucleotides align to TRBD1. Germline CDR1 is LGHDT and CDR2 is YNNKEL (reference sequence). V trimming: 3 bases; J trimming: 4 bases; junction bases outside the gene matches: 8. The CDR3 loop spans 15 amino acids. CDR3 coding DNA: TGTGCCAGCAGCCAGACAGGGTGGAGTCGAGAGACCCAGTACTTC. This sequence encodes CASSQTGWSRETQYF.

This rearrangement joins TRBV27 to TRBJ2-1, with D perhaps matching TRBD2 (6 bases). V lost 3 bases to trimming and J lost 6 bases, with 21 bases between them. From germline, CDR1 is MNHEY and CDR2 SMNVEV (reference sequence). This CDR3 comprises 17 residues. The DNA for the CDR3 is TGTGCCAGCAGTTTTCGTCAGGGCTTAGCGGCCTGCAATGAGCAGTTCTTC. This gives the protein CASSFRQGLAACNEQFF.

This clonotype has just a few counts. The genes are TRBV6-5 and TRBJ1-1; unclear D gene. Between the trimmed V and J ends, which lost 8 bases and 11 bases, there was a span of 21 bases. The CDR3 has 13 residues. CDR1 and CDR2 (germline): MNHEY, SVGAGI. The CDR3 loop reads CASWVGGLSAAFF. In DNA, the CDR3 is TGTGCCAGCTGGGTTGGTGGGCTAAGTGCGGCTTTCTTT.

This clonotype appeared once. The chain joins TRBV7-9 to TRBJ1-1; D is perhaps TRBD1 (6 bases). Per germline, CDR1 SEHNR and CDR2 FQNEAQ (reference sequence). Trimming took off 5 bases at V and 0 bases at J, with 13 bases between the two ends. The CDR3 is 15 amino acids. CDR3 in amino acids: CASSGGGNMNTEAFF. In DNA form, the CDR3 reads TGTGCCAGCAGCGGAGGGGGGAACATGAACACTGAAGCTTTCTTT.

The rearrangement joins TRBV30 to TRBJ1-2; D may be TRBD1 (5 bases). Trimming pared 0 bases from V and 4 bases from J, leaving 18 bases between. Germline V gene sequence: CDR1 GTSNPN, CDR2 SVGIG (reference sequence). The length of the CDR3 is 16 residues. As DNA, the CDR3 is TGTGCCTGGAGTGTACAGGCAGGGAACCTCCGCTATGGCTACACCTTC. Protein sequence: CAWSVQAGNLRYGYTF. Combining the CDR3 with reference TRBV30 and TRBJ1-2 gives the whole variable domain SQTIHQWPATLVQPVGSPLSLECTVEGTSNPNLYWYRQAAGRGLQLLFYSVGIGQISSEVPQNLSASRPQDRQFILSSKKLLLSDSGFYLCAWSVQAGNLRYGYTFGSGTRLTVV.

The chain recombines TRBV5-1 with TRBJ2-5; D call uncertain. The germline V and J ends were trimmed by 4 bases and 11 bases, with 18 bases remaining between them. The CDR3 runs to 13 residues. From germline, CDR1 is SGHRS and CDR2 YFSETQ. The DNA of the CDR3 is TGCGCCAGCAGCGATCCCGAGGCCAATGAGCAGTACTTC. This gives the protein CASSDPEANEQYF.

The CDR3 nucleotides read TGTGCCAGCTCACCTGGACTAGCGGGGTTGGATACGCAGTATTTT. Protein: CASSPGLAGLDTQYF. The V call is TRBV18, the J call TRBJ2-3; 12 bases map to TRBD2. CDR3 length: 15 amino acids. The germline CDR1 and CDR2 sequences are KGHSH and LQKENI. J was trimmed by 6 bases and V by 3 bases; bases with no gene match: 4. Full variable domain (rest looked up from reference TRBV18 and TRBJ2-3): NAGVMQNPRHLVRRRGQEARLRCSPMKGHSHVYWYRQLPEEGLKFMVYLQKENIIDESGMPKERFSAEFPKEGPSILRIQQVVRGDSAAYFCASSPGLAGLDTQYFGPGTRLTVL.

Only one count was recorded for this clonotype. The V call is TRBV5-5, the J call TRBJ2-1, with 7 bases aligning to TRBD1. Germline values: CDR1 SGHKS, CDR2 YYEKEE (reference sequence). This CDR3 has 15 amino acids. Trimming cost V 6 bases and J 4 bases; bases outside gene matches: 10. CDR3 protein: CASTLTGDPYNEQFF. The DNA of the CDR3 is TGTGCCAGCACTTTAACAGGGGACCCTTACAATGAGCAGTTCTTC.

This clonotype was counted at least ten times. The V call is TRBV5-1, the J call TRBJ2-3; the match to TRBD2 covers 10 bases. Trimming removed 0 bases from V and 3 bases from J; junction bases left unmatched: 10. Germline-derived CDR1 and CDR2 are SGHRS and YFSETQ. This CDR3 spans 18 amino acids. The CDR3 DNA sequence: TGCGCCAGCAGCTTGGCGGTCCTAGCGGGAGTTGTTACAGATACGCAGTATTTT. Protein: CASSLAVLAGVVTDTQYF.

Ten or more counts support this clonotype. This chain connects TRBV29-1 to TRBJ2-3; D gene uncertain. Trimming cost V 3 bases and J 6 bases, with 13 bases left between them. The CDR3 contains 13 residues. Germline lookup yields CDR1 SQVTM and CDR2 ANQGSEA. The CDR3 loop is CSVEVSVADTQYF. CDR3 bases: TGCAGCGTTGAGGTATCTGTTGCGGATACGCAGTATTTT.

This clonotype was recorded a few times. This chain uses TRBV20-1 with TRBJ1-6; D is uncertain. CDR3 length: 14 residues. Germline V lookup: CDR1 DFQATT, CDR2 SNEGSKA (reference sequence). The V gene lost 2 bases and the J gene lost 3 bases, with 8 bases spanning the gap. Here the CDR3 DNA reads TGCAGTGCTAGAAACACCTTCTATAATTCACCCCTCCACTTT. It translates to CSARNTFYNSPLHF.

DNA for the CDR3: TGTGCCAGCAGCCCCAGCGGGGCAGGGGGCTTGACTGAAGCTTTCTTT. It encodes CASSPSGAGGLTEAFF. The genes are TRBV9 and TRBJ1-1; 8 nucleotides line up with TRBD1. Trimming removed 4 bases from V and 5 bases from J; junction bases left unmatched: 13. The CDR3 covers 16 residues. Per germline, CDR1 SGDLS and CDR2 YYNGEE. Drawing the rest from reference TRBV9 and TRBJ1-1, the complete variable domain is DSGVTQTPKHLITATGQRVTLRCSPRSGDLSVYWYQQSLDQGLQFLIQYYNGEERAKGNILERFSAQQFPDLHSELNLSSLELGDSALYFCASSPSGAGGLTEAFFGQGTRLTVV.

This rearrangement joins TRBV4-1 to TRBJ2-3, with 8 bases identical to TRBD2. The CDR3 totals 18 residues. The V gene's germline CDR1 is MGHRA and CDR2 YSYEKL. Trimming at V came to 1 base and at J to 0 bases, leaving 9 bases not matched to a gene. The CDR3 sequence: CASSQVMIAGLSTDTQYF. The CDR3 DNA sequence: TGCGCCAGCAGCCAAGTTATGATAGCGGGACTTAGCACAGATACGCAGTATTTT.

This clonotype showed up just a few times. V usage is TRBV29-1 and J usage is TRBJ2-7; 9 bases align to TRBD1. CDR1 and CDR2 from the germline V gene are SQVTM and ANQGSEA. This CDR3 has 14 amino acids. The trim removed 1 base at V and 1 base at J, leaving 2 bases unmatched. CDR3 amino acids: CSVEGTGDSYEQYF. The CDR3, as DNA: TGCAGCGTTGAAGGGACAGGGGATTCCTACGAGCAGTACTTC.

This clonotype was counted many times. The chain links TRBV28 to TRBJ2-7, with 7 bases identical to TRBD2. The germline V gene has CDR1 MDHEN and CDR2 SYDVKM. V lost 7 bases and J lost 3; bases outside the gene matches: 6. The CDR3 is 13 residues long. The CDR3 loop reads CASTGRPNYEQYF. For the CDR3, the DNA is TGTGCCAGCACCGGGAGGCCCAACTACGAGCAGTACTTC.

This clonotype was seen repeatedly, ten times or more. The chain joins TRBV7-2 to TRBJ2-7; no definite D call. Germline CDR1 reads SGHTA; CDR2 reads FQGNSA. The length of the CDR3 is 14 residues. The ends were cut back, 11 bases at V and 2 bases at J, with 19 bases in the middle. The CDR3 loop is CASQEEIRAYEQYF. The CDR3 bases are TGTGCCTCCCAGGAAGAGATCCGAGCCTACGAGCAGTACTTC.

This clonotype showed up many times. V gene TRBV4-2 combines with J gene TRBJ2-1; TRBD2 agrees at 13 bases. Germline CDR1 and CDR2: LGHNA and YNFKEQ. V gave up 3 bases and J gave up 2 bases; unmatched junction bases: 1. CDR3 length: 16 residues. The CDR3 DNA follows: TGTGCCAGCAGCCATGGGACTAGCGGGGCCTACAATGAGCAGTTCTTC. Encoded protein: CASSHGTSGAYNEQFF.

Notes on this clonotype: This clone may be a read error of a much larger clone one base away. The rearrangement joins TRBV6-5 to TRBJ2-1; D is uncertain. This CDR3 region has 13 residues. In germline, CDR1 is MNHEY, CDR2 SVGAGI. Written as DNA, the CDR3 is TGTGCCAGCAGTTACTCGAAGGCAGATGAGCAGTTATTC. Amino acid sequence: CASSYSKADEQLF.

The V and J genes are TRBV21-1 and TRBJ1-6; the table gives TRBD1 as D, unverified against the DNA. TRBV21-1 is deemed a pseudogene. CDR3 length: 15 amino acids. CDR3 loop: CASISGTANNSPLHF. The CDR3 DNA reads as TGTGCCAGCATTTCCGGGACGGCGAATAATTCACCCCTCCACTTT.

The rearrangement links TRBV7-2 to TRBJ2-7, with 11 bases fitting TRBD1. Trimming removed 2 bases from V and 3 bases from J; junction bases left unmatched: 6. CDR1 is SGHTA, CDR2 FQGNSA, per germline. The CDR3 length is 16 residues. The DNA for the CDR3 is TGTGCCAGCAGCTTAACTGGGACAGGGGGTGTCTACGAGCAGTACTTC. It codes for CASSLTGTGGVYEQYF.

This clonotype was detected a few times. CDR3 DNA: TGTGCCATCAGTCGCAAAGCGGGAGGGCCCCTATACACAGATACGCAGTATTTT. It yields the protein CAISRKAGGPLYTDTQYF. This chain uses TRBV10-3 with TRBJ2-3, with 10 bases aligning to TRBD2. The CDR3 covers 18 residues. V was pared by 5 bases and J by 2 bases, with 13 bases of the junction left unmatched. CDR1 is ENHRY, CDR2 SYGVKD, per germline.

Comment on this clonotype: At one of its ends the junction is not consistent with the germline gene, which may arise from a read error. The rearrangement uses TRBV24-1 and TRBJ1-2; the D gene is possibly TRBD1 (6 bases). Germline assignment: CDR1 KGHDR and CDR2 SFDVKD. There are 14 residues in the CDR3. The CDR3, as DNA: TGTGCCACCGGTGATCTTGACAGGAACTATGGCTACACATTC. Its translation: CATGDLDRNYGYTF.

This chain joins TRBV7-9 and TRBJ1-4; D gene ambiguous. This CDR3 has 13 residues. The V end was cut by 11 bases, the J end by 0 bases, with 10 bases between. Germline CDR1 reads SEHNR; CDR2 reads FQNEAQ (reference sequence). The CDR3 coding sequence is TGTGCCGGGCAACTCTCAACTAATGAAAAACTGTTTTTT. It encodes CAGQLSTNEKLFF.

In its sample, this clonotype was seen a few times. V and J are TRBV20-1 and TRBJ2-3, with D possibly being TRBD2 (6 bases). Trimming shortened V by 6 bases and J by 7 bases, and 17 bases separated the two germline ends. The CDR3 is made up of 13 amino acids. Germline V gene sequence: CDR1 DFQATT, CDR2 SNEGSKA (reference sequence). CDR3 protein: CSAGHRLGNTQYF. The CDR3 DNA reads TGCAGTGCCGGGCACCGACTAGGTAATACGCAGTATTTT.

This sequence joins TRBV5-1 and TRBJ2-7; 7 positions agree with TRBD1. The germline gives CDR1 SGHRS, CDR2 YFSETQ. V gave up 0 bases and J gave up 2 bases; unmatched junction bases: 5. The length of the CDR3 is 15 residues. The CDR3 loop is CASSLERTGAYEQYF. CDR3 in DNA: TGCGCCAGCAGCTTGGAAAGGACAGGAGCCTACGAGCAGTACTTC.

This clonotype was picked up many times. CDR3: CASSSLRAQYF. As DNA, the CDR3 is TGTGCCAGCAGTTCCCTTCGCGCGCAGTATTTT. The rearrangement uses TRBV6-2 or TRBV6-3 and TRBJ2-3; no definite D call. Deletions cut 4 bases from V and 10 bases from J, with 9 bases between. The length of the CDR3 is 11 residues. CDR1 and CDR2 from the germline V gene are MNHEY and SVGEGT.

This chain joins TRBV6-5 and TRBJ2-7, with D possibly matching TRBD1 (5 bases). The CDR3 extends over 13 amino acids. The germline gives CDR1 MNHEY, CDR2 SVGAGI. V shed 2 bases and J shed 3 bases, with 8 bases lying between them. In nucleotides, the CDR3 is TGTGCCAGCAGTTACGGGGCAGACTACGAGCAGTACTTC. Amino acid sequence: CASSYGADYEQYF.

This clonotype has at least ten counts. This rearrangement joins TRBV29-1 to TRBJ2-1, with 12 bases aligning to TRBD2. Trimming at V came to 4 bases and at J to 6 bases, leaving 1 base not matched to a gene. This CDR3 contains 13 residues. Germline values: CDR1 SQVTM, CDR2 ANQGSEA. This CDR3 is CSVGTSGANEQFF. The CDR3 DNA follows: TGCAGCGTTGGGACTAGCGGGGCCAATGAGCAGTTCTTC.

Only a few counts were recorded for this clonotype. The J gene is TRBJ2-2, the V gene TRBV4-2; weak D call: TRBD1 (5 bases). The CDR3 extends over 15 amino acids. Per the germline V gene, CDR1 is LGHNA and CDR2 is YNFKEQ. Trimming removed 2 bases at V and 3 bases at J, with 10 bases between. The CDR3 here is CASSQRGRDTGELFF. DNA of the CDR3: TGTGCCAGCAGCCAAAGGGGCAGGGACACCGGGGAGCTGTTTTTT.